This TCR beta chain originates from a study of immune evolution from preneoplasia to lung adenocarcinoma. CDR1 is SGHRS, CDR2 YFSETQ, per germline. The CDR3 is made up of 15 amino acids. Trimming pared 1 base from V and 0 bases from J, leaving 7 bases between. The repertoire was sequenced with immunoSEQ multiplex PCR; TCRdb's copy has only in-frame clones and lacks some. The sample records about 14,000 clones, approximately 85% being singletons. This sequence originates from a donor of 70 years or more with lung adenocarcinoma. The sequenced material came from FFPE lung adenocarcinoma in situ tissue. The chain couples TRBV5-1 to TRBJ1-4, with D perhaps TRBD1 (5 bases). CDR3 DNA sequence: TGCGCCAGCAGCTTGACGGGGGCAACTAATGAAAAACTGTTTTTT. It is translated as CASSLTGATNEKLFF.